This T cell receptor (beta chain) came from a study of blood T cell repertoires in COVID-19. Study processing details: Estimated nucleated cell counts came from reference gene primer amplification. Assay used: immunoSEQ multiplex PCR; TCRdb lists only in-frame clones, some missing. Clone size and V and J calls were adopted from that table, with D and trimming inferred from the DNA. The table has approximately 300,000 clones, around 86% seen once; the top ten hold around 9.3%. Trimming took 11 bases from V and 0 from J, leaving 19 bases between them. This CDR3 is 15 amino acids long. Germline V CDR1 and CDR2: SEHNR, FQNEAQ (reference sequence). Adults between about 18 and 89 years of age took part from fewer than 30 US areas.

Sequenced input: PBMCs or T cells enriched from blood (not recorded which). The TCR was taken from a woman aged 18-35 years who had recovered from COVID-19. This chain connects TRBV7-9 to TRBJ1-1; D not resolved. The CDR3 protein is CAVKDGLSLNTEAFF. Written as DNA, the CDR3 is TGTGCCGTTAAAGACGGACTCTCGCTGAACACTGAAGCTTTCTTT.